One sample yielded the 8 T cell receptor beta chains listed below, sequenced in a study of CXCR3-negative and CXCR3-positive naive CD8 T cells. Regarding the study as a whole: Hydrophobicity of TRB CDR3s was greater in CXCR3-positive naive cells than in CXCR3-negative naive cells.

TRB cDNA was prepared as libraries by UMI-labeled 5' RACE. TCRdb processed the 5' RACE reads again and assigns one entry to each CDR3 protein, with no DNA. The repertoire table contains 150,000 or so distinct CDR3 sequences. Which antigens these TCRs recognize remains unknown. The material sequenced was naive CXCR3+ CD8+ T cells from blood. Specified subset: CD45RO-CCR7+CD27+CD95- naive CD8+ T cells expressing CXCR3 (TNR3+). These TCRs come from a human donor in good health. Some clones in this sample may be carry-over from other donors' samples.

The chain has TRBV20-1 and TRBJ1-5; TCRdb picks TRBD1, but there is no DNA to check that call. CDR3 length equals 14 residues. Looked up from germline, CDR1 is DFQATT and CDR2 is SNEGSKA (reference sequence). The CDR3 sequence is CSVIGTGDTEPQHF.

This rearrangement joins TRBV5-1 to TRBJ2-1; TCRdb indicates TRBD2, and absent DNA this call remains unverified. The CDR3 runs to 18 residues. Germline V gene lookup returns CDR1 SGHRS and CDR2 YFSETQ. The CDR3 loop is CASSLTSGSRGAYNEQFF.

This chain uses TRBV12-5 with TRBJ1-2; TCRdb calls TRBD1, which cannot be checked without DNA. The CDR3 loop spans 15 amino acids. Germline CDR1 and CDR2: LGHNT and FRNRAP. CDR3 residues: CASGPLSGTNYGYTF.

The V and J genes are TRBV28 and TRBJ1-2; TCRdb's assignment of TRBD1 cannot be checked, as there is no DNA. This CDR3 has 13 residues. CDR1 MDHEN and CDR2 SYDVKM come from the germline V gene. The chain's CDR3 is CASSSGQGDGYTF.

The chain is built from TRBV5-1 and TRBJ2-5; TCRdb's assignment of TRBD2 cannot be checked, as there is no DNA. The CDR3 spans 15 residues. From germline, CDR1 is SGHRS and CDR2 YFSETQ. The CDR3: CASSLDRGRKETQYF. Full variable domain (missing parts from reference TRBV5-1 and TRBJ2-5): KAGVTQTPRYLIKTRGQQVTLSCSPISGHRSVSWYQQTPGQGLQFLFEYFSETQRNKGNFPGRFSGRQFSNSRSEMNVSTLELGDSALYLCASSLDRGRKETQYFGPGTRLLVL.

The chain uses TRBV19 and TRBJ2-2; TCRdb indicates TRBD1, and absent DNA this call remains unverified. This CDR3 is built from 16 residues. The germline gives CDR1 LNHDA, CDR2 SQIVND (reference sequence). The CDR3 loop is CASSIPGQGAIGELFF.

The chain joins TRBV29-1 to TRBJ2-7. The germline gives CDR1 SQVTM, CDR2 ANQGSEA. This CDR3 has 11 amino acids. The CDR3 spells CSVELRYEQYF.

The CDR3 reads CASSSRGGLPWETQYF. The V and J genes are TRBV28 and TRBJ2-5; with no DNA, the TCRdb D assignment of TRBD1 cannot be verified. This CDR3 has 16 amino acids. CDR1 is MDHEN, CDR2 SYDVKM, per germline.